The 21 T cell receptor beta chains listed next were all sequenced from one sample in a study of identifying expanded T cells in peripheral blood. Assay used: immunoSEQ multiplex PCR; TCRdb lists only in-frame clones, some missing. The sample shows under 150,000 clones, roughly 84% of them seen only once. Sequencing input: blood. Receptors originate from a person aged 18 to 75 in good health.

The chain carries TRBV10-3 and TRBJ1-5; weak D call: TRBD1 (6 bases). The germline CDR1 and CDR2 sequences are ENHRY and SYGVKD. Between the trimmed V and J ends, which lost 0 bases and 6 bases, there was a span of 15 bases. The CDR3 has 16 residues. CDR3 protein: CAISESYLAGAQPQHF. DNA for the CDR3: TGTGCCATCAGTGAGTCGTATTTGGCAGGGGCTCAGCCCCAGCATTTT.

The rearrangement links TRBV13 to TRBJ2-1; 7 bases align to TRBD1. J was trimmed by 4 bases and V by 4 bases; bases with no gene match: 7. In germline, CDR1 is PRHDT, CDR2 FYEKMQ (reference sequence). There are 15 residues in the CDR3. CDR3 protein: CASSSSGTAYNEQFF. DNA for the CDR3: TGTGCCAGCAGCTCCTCCGGGACAGCTTACAATGAGCAGTTCTTC.

The chain links TRBV11-2 to TRBJ1-2; 8 bases fit TRBD1. CDR3 length equals 15 residues. V lost 3 bases to trimming and J lost 1 base; unmatched junction nucleotides: 4. CDR1 SGHAT and CDR2 FQNNGV come from the germline V gene. The CDR3 here is CASSFGQGGNYGYTF. CDR3 coding DNA: TGTGCCAGCAGCTTCGGACAGGGAGGTAACTATGGCTACACCTTC.

V and J are TRBV18 and TRBJ2-3; 11 bases align to TRBD2. Germline loops: CDR1 KGHSH, CDR2 LQKENI. The CDR3 has 16 amino acids. The trim removed 4 bases at V and 2 bases at J, leaving 5 bases unmatched. As DNA, the CDR3 is TGTGCCAGCTCACAGCTAGCGGGGGGCCTCACAGATACGCAGTATTTT. Amino acid sequence: CASSQLAGGLTDTQYF.

This sequence joins TRBV4-1 and TRBJ2-1; TRBD1 matches at 11 bases. This CDR3 has 21 amino acids. The ends lost 2 bases at V and 0 bases at J; junction bases unmatched: 15. The germline V gene encodes CDR1 MGHRA and CDR2 YSYEKL. This CDR3 is CASSQYIGQGALQGSYNEQFF. CDR3 DNA sequence: TGCGCCAGCAGCCAATATATAGGACAGGGGGCCTTGCAGGGCTCCTACAATGAGCAGTTCTTC.

The gene calls are TRBV5-4 and TRBJ2-1; D remains unclear. Trimming removed 4 bases from V and 0 bases from J, with 5 bases in between. Germline lookup yields CDR1 SGHNT and CDR2 YYREEE (reference sequence). CDR3 length equals 13 residues. The CDR3, as DNA: TGTGCCAGCAGCCCAAGCTCCTACAATGAGCAGTTCTTC. As protein: CASSPSSYNEQFF.

J is TRBJ1-2 and V is TRBV2, with D tentatively TRBD1 (6 bases). Germline values: CDR1 SNHLY, CDR2 FYNNEI. The V end was cut by 2 bases, the J end by 4 bases, with 8 bases between. The CDR3 length is 13 residues. The CDR3 sequence is CASSEQGSYGYTF. In DNA, the CDR3 is TGTGCCAGCAGTGAACAGGGGAGCTATGGCTACACCTTC. The variable domain in full, completed from reference TRBV2 and TRBJ1-2, reads EPEVTQTPSHQVTQMGQEVILRCVPISNHLYFYWYRQILGQKVEFLVSFYNNEISEKSEIFDDQFSVERPDGSNFTLKIRSTKLEDSAMYFCASSEQGSYGYTFGSGTRLTVV.

In DNA form, the CDR3 reads TGTGCCAGCAGTTACTCGAAACGATCCCGCAATCAGCCCCAGCATTTT. Amino acid sequence: CASSYSKRSRNQPQHF. This chain connects TRBV6-6 to TRBJ1-5; no definite D call. The CDR3 sequence is 16 residues long. Trimming shortened V by 0 bases and J by 2 bases, and 11 bases separated the two germline ends. CDR1 MNHNY and CDR2 SVGAGI come from the germline V gene (reference sequence).

This clone was recorded only once. V usage is TRBV5-8 and J usage is TRBJ1-6; no reliable D call. Germline V gene lookup returns CDR1 SGHTS and CDR2 YDEGEE. The CDR3 is 11 residues long. V shed 1 base and J shed 10 bases, with 3 bases lying between them. CDR3 amino acids: CASSLLSPLHF. CDR3 nucleotides: TGTGCCAGCAGCTTGTTGTCACCCCTCCACTTT.

The chain carries TRBV19 and TRBJ2-2, with no clear D. In germline, CDR1 is LNHDA, CDR2 SQIVND (reference sequence). This CDR3 is 13 amino acids long. V lost 7 bases and J 5 bases, leaving 11 bases between the germline ends. In nucleotides, the CDR3 is TGTGCCAGTAATACGGTTGGGACCGGGGAGCTGTTTTTT. Translated: CASNTVGTGELFF.

This rearrangement joins TRBV2 to TRBJ1-1; TRBD1 agrees at 8 bases. V dropped 9 bases and J dropped 3; count of bases not matched to a gene: 9. The germline V gene encodes CDR1 SNHLY and CDR2 FYNNEI. The CDR3 has 14 residues. The CDR3 is CASQTGVDYTEAFF. The CDR3 bases are TGTGCCAGTCAGACAGGGGTTGATTACACTGAAGCTTTCTTT.

The count of this clone is one. This chain connects TRBV5-1 to TRBJ2-1, with D tentatively TRBD1 or TRBD2 (5 bases each). Germline CDR1 is SGHRS and CDR2 is YFSETQ. The CDR3 has 16 residues. Trimming took 0 bases from V and 9 from J, leaving 19 bases between them. CDR3 loop: CASSLVGRESDREQFF. Here the CDR3 DNA reads TGCGCCAGCAGCTTGGTAGGCAGGGAGTCGGATCGTGAGCAGTTCTTC.

The chain employs TRBV2 and TRBJ1-2; D is possibly TRBD1 (5 bases). CDR1 and CDR2 (germline): SNHLY, FYNNEI. This CDR3 is 15 amino acids long. V was pared by 4 bases and J by 4 bases, with 16 bases between. The CDR3 loop reads CASSVAGHFSYGYTF. The CDR3 DNA reads TGTGCCAGCAGTGTTGCCGGACACTTTTCCTATGGCTACACCTTC.

The chain joins TRBV5-1 to TRBJ1-1; D unclear. CDR1 and CDR2 (germline): SGHRS, YFSETQ. V gave up 0 bases and J gave up 4 bases, with 7 bases separating them. The CDR3 totals 13 residues. Here the CDR3 DNA reads TGCGCCAGCAGCTTGGGATGGACCACTGAAGCTTTCTTT. Amino acid sequence: CASSLGWTTEAFF.

The rearrangement links TRBV7-9 to TRBJ2-3; 9 bases match TRBD2. The CDR3 extends over 17 amino acids. Germline loops: CDR1 SEHNR, CDR2 FQNEAQ (reference sequence). Losses at the gene ends were 0 bases for V and 2 bases for J; bases not matched to a gene: 6. In DNA, the CDR3 is TGTGCCAGCAGCTTAGCCAGCACTAGCGGGTACACAGATACGCAGTATTTT. Protein: CASSLASTSGYTDTQYF.

The gene calls are TRBV6-6 and TRBJ2-6; D is possibly TRBD1 (5 bases). V dropped 7 bases and J dropped 2 bases, with 9 bases sitting between them. Germline lookup yields CDR1 MNHNY and CDR2 SVGAGI (reference sequence). The CDR3 has 14 amino acids. CDR3 coding DNA: TGTGCCAGCAATGGGGCAGCTGGGGCCAACGTCCTGACTTTC. This sequence encodes CASNGAAGANVLTF.

This chain links TRBV4-3 with TRBJ2-7, with D perhaps matching TRBD2 (5 bases). This CDR3 has 14 amino acids. Trimming shortened V by 1 base and J by 4 bases, and 11 bases separated the two germline ends. Germline V gene lookup returns CDR1 LGHNA and CDR2 YSLEER. CDR3 in DNA: TGCGCCAGCAGCCAAGCGGCAGGCGGGTACGAGCAGTACTTC. Translated, it gives CASSQAAGGYEQYF.

The chain couples TRBV30 to TRBJ1-3; D unresolved. The CDR3 spans 14 residues. V was cut by 0 bases and J by 4 bases, with 10 bases left in between. Germline V CDR1 and CDR2: GTSNPN, SVGIG (reference sequence). In DNA form, the CDR3 reads TGTGCCTGGAGTGTAAGGGCAGGCGGAAACACCATATATTTT. This sequence encodes CAWSVRAGGNTIYF.

This sequence joins TRBV10-1 and TRBJ2-5; D may be TRBD1 or TRBD2 (5 bases each). The germline V gene encodes CDR1 WNHNN and CDR2 SYGVQD (reference sequence). Trimming stripped 5 bases from V and 1 base from J, with 17 bases between. This CDR3 spans 16 amino acids. The CDR3 DNA sequence: TGCGCCAGCAGTCCGGGGCCTTCCCTAGGCCAAGAGACCCAGTACTTC. Encoded protein: CASSPGPSLGQETQYF.

This chain connects TRBV4-1 to TRBJ1-2; D is possibly TRBD1 (5 bases). From germline, CDR1 is MGHRA and CDR2 YSYEKL. V was clipped by 1 base and J by 8 bases, with 11 bases between them. CDR3 length equals 13 residues. The CDR3 protein is CASSQVRAGGYTF. The CDR3 nucleotides are TGCGCCAGCAGCCAAGTCAGGGCGGGGGGCTACACCTTC.

In its sample, this clone was seen once. The chain recombines TRBV9 with TRBJ2-2; D may be TRBD2 (5 bases). Per germline, CDR1 SGDLS and CDR2 YYNGEE. Trimming left V 7 bases short and J 7 bases short, with 20 bases between. This CDR3 has 15 amino acids. This CDR3 reads CASHRGPSLDGELFF. In nucleotides, the CDR3 is TGTGCCAGCCATCGGGGTCCTTCCCTGGACGGGGAGCTGTTTTTT.